This TCR beta chain was recorded in a study of cytomegalovirus exposure and HLA in healthy donors. Study-wide findings and caveats: Sequencing had likely introduced a cluster of highly shared sequence variants as an artifact.

13 Jbeta primers and 60 Vbeta primers were used for the PCR. Some clones are missing from TCRdb's copy, which holds only in-frame ones; the method was immunoSEQ multiplex PCR. Altogether 200,000 to 250,000 clones are present, approximately 79% being singletons, with the ten largest covering around 1.7%. CDR1 is MGHRA, CDR2 YSYEKL, per germline. The V gene end was trimmed by 0 bases and the J gene end by 7 bases; junction bases not matched to a gene: 9. The CDR3 has 15 residues. A note on this clone: The antigen remains undetermined.

Input material: PBMCs. This TCR came from a man aged 50-59 years in good health and CMV-seronegative. The rearrangement links TRBV4-1 to TRBJ2-7; 7 bases are shared with TRBD2. In DNA form, the CDR3 reads TGCGCCAGCAGCCAAGAGTGGGGGAGGGCCGGGGAGCAGTACTTC. Protein: CASSQEWGRAGEQYF.